A single sample gave rise to the 24 T cell receptor beta chains below, sequenced in a study of T cells in Graves' hyperthyroidism and ophthalmopathy. Regions amplified from RNA transcripts were the TCR beta CDR3 regions. In the first-round RT-PCR of the TCR CDR3, the HTBI primer set was used. From the multiplex PCR reads, TCRdb called clonotypes with MiXCR, one entry per CDR3 protein. Here the sample spans 610,000 or so distinct CDR3 sequences, more than 45% being singletons. The sample was peripheral blood or thyroid tissue (not recorded which). These receptor sequences come from a woman younger than 30 with Graves' hyperthyroidism.

The table lists this clonotype with a few counts. The CDR3 does not close with the conserved phenylalanine or tryptophan, likely indicating a read error. No DNA is shown, since the ends of the CDR3 on it are uncertain; the CDR3 is the one TCRdb lists. The genes are TRBV18 and TRBJ1-1. CDR1 KGHSH and CDR2 LQKENI come from the germline V gene. The CDR3 extends over 13 residues, inclusive of both ends. The chain's CDR3 is CASSPEVDGASEG.

In the case of this clonotype: This may arise from a read error, as a much more abundant clone is one base away. The chain links TRBV7-3 to TRBJ1-2, with D unclear. CDR3 length: 13 residues. Between the trimmed V and J ends, which lost 5 bases and 4 bases, there was a span of 11 bases. The germline gives CDR1 SGHTA, CDR2 FQGTGA. Here the CDR3 DNA reads TGTGCCAGCAGCCAAGCAGACCCCTATGGCTACACCTTC. Its translation: CASSQADPYGYTF. The full variable domain, in which reference TRBV7-3 and TRBJ1-2 provide the parts outside the CDR3, is GAGVSQTPSNKVTEKGKYVELRCDPISGHTALYWYRQSLGQGPEFLIYFQGTGAADDSGLPNDRFFAVRPEGSVSTLKIQRTERGDSAVYLCASSQADPYGYTFGSGTRLTVV.

In this sample, this clonotype turned up many times. The rearrangement links TRBV24-1 to TRBJ2-5; 11 positions agree with TRBD2. Germline V gives CDR1 KGHDR, CDR2 SFDVKD. J was trimmed by 2 bases and V by 9 bases; bases with no gene match: 7. There are 15 residues in the CDR3. DNA for the CDR3: TGTGCCACCGGAGGGACTAGCGGTCAACAAGAGACCCAGTACTTC. Residues: CATGGTSGQQETQYF.

This clonotype was counted at least ten times. This chain links TRBV6-6 with TRBJ1-1; D might be TRBD1 (5 bases). The CDR3 runs to 14 residues. Deletions cut 7 bases from V and 8 bases from J, with 20 bases between. Germline V gene data show CDR1 as MNHNY and CDR2 as SVGAGI (reference sequence). CDR3 sequence reads: CASTVRDGRSEAFF. Written as DNA, the CDR3 is TGTGCCAGCACTGTAAGGGACGGCCGGTCAGAAGCTTTCTTT.

A remark on this clonotype: The CDR3 does not close with the conserved phenylalanine or tryptophan, likely indicating a read error. It is unclear where the CDR3 begins or ends on the DNA, so no DNA is shown, and the CDR3 is as TCRdb lists it. This chain links TRBV20-1 with TRBJ2-6. Both ends counted, the CDR3 spans 9 residues. Germline CDR1 reads DFQATT; CDR2 reads SNEGSKA (reference sequence). The CDR3 sequence is CSARDDSTA.

The chain combines TRBV6-1 with TRBJ1-5, with D perhaps matching TRBD1 (5 bases). The length of the CDR3 is 12 residues. CDR1 is MNHNS, CDR2 SASEGT, per germline. The V gene lost 7 bases and the J gene lost 7 bases, with 11 bases spanning the gap. CDR3: CASIREGQPQHF. The DNA of the CDR3 is TGTGCCAGCATCAGGGAGGGCCAGCCCCAGCATTTT.

The chain combines TRBV15 with TRBJ2-3, with D possibly being TRBD2 (6 bases). Germline assignment: CDR1 LNHNV and CDR2 YYDKDF (reference sequence). This CDR3 comprises 14 residues. Trimming pared 6 bases from V and 4 bases from J, leaving 14 bases between. The CDR3 spells CATRTSIVSDTQYF. For the CDR3, the DNA is TGTGCCACCAGAACTAGCATAGTATCAGATACGCAGTATTTT. The variable domain in full, completed from reference TRBV15 and TRBJ2-3, reads DAMVIQNPRYQVTQFGKPVTLSCSQTLNHNVMYWYQQKSSQAPKLLFHYYDKDFNNEADTPDNFQSRRPNTSFCFLDIRSPGLGDTAMYLCATRTSIVSDTQYFGPGTRLTVL.

This clonotype was detected only once. CDR3 in amino acids: CASSQLGLAGTFEQYF. The DNA of the CDR3 is TGCGCCAGCAGCCAACTAGGACTAGCGGGAACTTTTGAGCAGTACTTC. The rearrangement links TRBV4-3 to TRBJ2-7, with 12 nucleotides matching TRBD2. V lost 2 bases, J lost 7 bases, and 9 bases stayed unmatched. Germline V gene data show CDR1 as LGHNA and CDR2 as YSLEER. This CDR3 contains 16 residues.

Many counts were recorded for this clonotype. J is TRBJ2-6 and V is TRBV20-1; weak D call: TRBD1 (6 bases). The CDR3 loop spans 16 amino acids. Germline V CDR1 and CDR2: DFQATT, SNEGSKA (reference sequence). Trimming shortened V by 6 bases and J by 0 bases, and 15 bases separated the two germline ends. CDR3 coding DNA: TGCAGTGCCCGGACAGAGAGCGACTCTGGGGCCAACGTCCTGACTTTC. This codes for CSARTESDSGANVLTF.

Comment on this clonotype: It may be a read error: a sequence one base away is much more abundant. The V call is TRBV7-2, the J call TRBJ1-1, with TRBD1 as a possible D gene (5 bases). The CDR3 contains 15 residues. V was pared by 0 bases and J by 0 bases, with 8 bases between. In germline, CDR1 is SGHTA, CDR2 FQGNSA. For the CDR3, the DNA is TGTGCCAGCAGCTTAGCTACGGACATGAACACTGAAGCTTTCTTT. Amino acids: CASSLATDMNTEAFF. Combining the CDR3 with reference TRBV7-2 and TRBJ1-1 gives the whole variable domain GAGVSQSPSNKVTEKGKDVELRCDPISGHTALYWYRQSLGQGLEFLIYFQGNSAPDKSGLPSDRFSAERTGGSVSTLTIQRTQQEDSAVYLCASSLATDMNTEAFFGQGTRLTVV.

The V gene is TRBV12-3 or TRBV12-4, the J gene TRBJ1-2; D is perhaps TRBD1 (5 bases). Trimming removed 5 bases at V and 1 base at J, with 17 bases between. CDR3 length: 16 residues. DNA of the CDR3: TGTGCCAGCAGTCCCTGGGGGACGGTGTTTAACTATGGCTACACCTTC. This encodes CASSPWGTVFNYGYTF.

V is TRBV20-1 and J is TRBJ2-7; D gene uncertain. Germline CDR1 is DFQATT and CDR2 is SNEGSKA (reference sequence). This CDR3 is built from 13 residues. V lost 3 bases, J lost 2 bases, and 11 bases lay in between. The CDR3 reads CSARDLLTYEQYF. DNA of the CDR3: TGCAGTGCTAGGGACCTCCTCACCTACGAGCAGTACTTC.

This clonotype showed up just a few times. This chain uses TRBV6-6 with TRBJ2-7; D unresolved. CDR1 and CDR2 (germline): MNHNY, SVGAGI (reference sequence). Between the trimmed V and J ends, which lost 2 bases and 2 bases, there was a span of 19 bases. The CDR3 sequence is 17 residues long. CDR3 nucleotide sequence: TGTGCCAGCAGTTACCTTCTTGGGCAGTCCCCGGCCTACGAGCAGTACTTC. It translates to CASSYLLGQSPAYEQYF.

This clonotype was counted only a few times. This chain uses TRBV18 with TRBJ1-6, with 7 bases fitting TRBD1. V trimming: 6 bases; J trimming: 2 bases; junction bases outside the gene matches: 4. This CDR3 is built from 15 residues. CDR1 and CDR2 from the germline V gene are KGHSH and LQKENI. CDR3 region: CASSLQGTYNSPLHF. CDR3 nucleotide sequence: TGTGCCAGCTCGCTACAGGGGACCTATAATTCACCCCTCCACTTT. Drawing the rest from reference TRBV18 and TRBJ1-6, the complete variable domain is NAGVMQNPRHLVRRRGQEARLRCSPMKGHSHVYWYRQLPEEGLKFMVYLQKENIIDESGMPKERFSAEFPKEGPSILRIQQVVRGDSAAYFCASSLQGTYNSPLHFGNGTRLTVT.

This clonotype was recorded at least ten times. The chain uses TRBV7-6 and TRBJ1-1; D possibly corresponds to TRBD1 (5 bases). V gave up 5 bases and J gave up 3 bases, with 10 bases separating them. Per germline, CDR1 SGHVS and CDR2 FNYEAQ. The CDR3 has 13 amino acids. CDR3 region: CASSLEGDTEAFF. CDR3 nucleotides: TGTGCCAGCAGCCTCGAAGGGGACACTGAAGCTTTCTTT.

This clonotype occurred a few times. The rearrangement joins TRBV18 to TRBJ2-7; the match to TRBD1 covers 7 bases. CDR3 length equals 14 residues. Trimming cost V 2 bases and J 2 bases; bases outside gene matches: 3. Per the germline V gene, CDR1 is KGHSH and CDR2 is LQKENI. CDR3 sequence reads: CASSPGDSAYEQYF. The DNA for the CDR3 is TGTGCCAGCTCACCAGGGGACAGCGCCTACGAGCAGTACTTC.

The V gene is TRBV7-9, the J gene TRBJ2-7; D possibly corresponds to TRBD2 (6 bases). Trimming cost V 1 base and J 5 bases, with 18 bases left between them. The CDR3 sequence is 16 residues long. Germline values: CDR1 SEHNR, CDR2 FQNEAQ (reference sequence). This chain's CDR3 is CASSLVRQSGAHEQYF. In DNA, the CDR3 is TGTGCCAGCAGCTTAGTTAGGCAGTCGGGAGCTCACGAGCAGTACTTC.

In its sample, this clonotype was seen a few times. A much larger clone differs from this one at a single base, so this may be a read error. The rearrangement joins TRBV20-1 to TRBJ1-5; TRBD1 might be the D (5 bases). Germline loops: CDR1 DFQATT, CDR2 SNEGSKA (reference sequence). V was pared by 5 bases and J by 2 bases, with 13 bases between. CDR3 length: 14 amino acids. The DNA of the CDR3 is TGCAGTGCTGGCGCCCTAGGGGGCAATCAGCCCCAGCATTTT. Its protein is CSAGALGGNQPQHF.

This clonotype was detected only a few times. V and J are TRBV7-8 and TRBJ1-6; the D gene is possibly TRBD1 (5 bases). The germline CDR1 and CDR2 sequences are SGHVS and FQNEAQ. The ends were cut back, 5 bases at V and 7 bases at J, with 12 bases in the middle. This CDR3 is built from 14 residues. The CDR3 DNA reads TGTGCCAGCAGCGTTCAGGGCAGGAATTCACCCCTCCACTTT. It encodes CASSVQGRNSPLHF.

The chain links TRBV7-6 to TRBJ1-4; a weak D match, TRBD1 (6 bases). In germline, CDR1 is SGHVS, CDR2 FNYEAQ. This CDR3 contains 14 residues. Trimming pared 0 bases from V and 7 bases from J, leaving 9 bases between. CDR3 DNA: TGTGCCAGCAGCTTAGCGACCAGGGGTGAAAAACTGTTTTTT. Translated, it gives CASSLATRGEKLFF.

This clonotype has ten or more counts. In DNA form, the CDR3 reads TGTGCCAGCAGCTTATGGCCCAATCAGCCCCAGCATTTT. This translates into CASSLWPNQPQHF. The V and J genes are TRBV7-2 and TRBJ1-5; D remains ambiguous. Per germline, CDR1 SGHTA and CDR2 FQGNSA. Trimming removed 2 bases from V and 3 bases from J, with 5 bases in between. The length of the CDR3 is 13 residues.

The chain couples TRBV12-3 or TRBV12-4 to TRBJ1-2; D may be TRBD1 (6 bases). The length of the CDR3 is 15 residues. Between the trimmed V and J ends, which lost 6 bases and 3 bases, there was a span of 17 bases. The CDR3 DNA sequence: TGTGCCAGCAGCCCGCTAGGGGGACGGTACTATGGCTACACCTTC. As protein: CASSPLGGRYYGYTF.

This clonotype appeared many times. The CDR3 nucleotides read TGCGCCAGCAGCTTTTCTAGCGGGATGGAGACCCAGTACTTC. Its protein product is CASSFSSGMETQYF. This rearrangement joins TRBV5-1 to TRBJ2-5, with 9 bases identical to TRBD2. This CDR3 spans 14 amino acids. Germline assignment: CDR1 SGHRS and CDR2 YFSETQ. V was clipped by 2 bases and J by 5 bases; unmatched bases: 4.

There are many counts of this clonotype. This chain connects TRBV6-1 to TRBJ1-5; the D gene is possibly TRBD1 (5 bases). Germline V lookup: CDR1 MNHNS, CDR2 SASEGT. The V end lost 8 bases, the J end lost 4 bases, and 15 bases lay between the germline ends. CDR3 length: 14 amino acids. CDR3: CASRSGTGNQPQHF. In nucleotides, the CDR3 is TGTGCCAGCCGGTCAGGGACCGGTAATCAGCCCCAGCATTTT.